The rows below give T cell receptor beta chains drawn from one sample of a study of T cells in Graves' hyperthyroidism and ophthalmopathy. TCRdb fed the multiplex PCR reads into MiXCR, producing one record per CDR3 protein. The table includes 250,000 to 300,000 distinct CDR3 sequences, around 19% detected once. The sample comprised blood. The source of these receptors is a man aged 50 to 60 with Graves' ophthalmopathy. The CDR3 runs from the conserved cysteine through the conserved F or W. A D gene is named only where the DNA matches it firmly. Not all rows give a size; the values are once, few, many and, for expanded clones, a class.

CASGGGQPQHF	TGTGCCAGCGGGGGGGGGCAGCCCCAGCATTTT	few	TRBJ1-5	TRBV9	11	NA
CASRSGTGASGELFF	TGTGCCAGCAGATCTGGGACAGGGGCGAGCGGGGAGCTGTTTTTT	few	TRBJ2-2	TRBV7-8	15	TRBD1
CASSPWDSSSYNEQFF	TGTGCCAGCAGCCCCTGGGACTCCAGCTCCTACAATGAGCAGTTCTTC	many	TRBJ2-1	TRBV9	16	NA
CASRSSGTGRNGANVLTF	TGTGCCAGCAGGTCCTCCGGGACAGGGCGGAATGGGGCCAACGTCCTGACTTTC	NA	TRBJ2-6	TRBV12-3/TRBV12-4	18	TRBD1
CASSLDYQETQYF	TGTGCCAGCAGCCTGGACTATCAAGAGACCCAGTACTTC	few	TRBJ2-5	TRBV7-3	13	NA
CASSLMAAGANVLTF	TGTGCCAGCAGTTTAATGGCAGCTGGGGCCAACGTCCTGACTTTC	few	TRBJ2-6	TRBV28	15	NA
CASNNNYAGTGLDETQYF	TGTGCCAGCAATAACAATTACGCCGGGACAGGGCTTGATGAGACCCAGTACTTC	many	TRBJ2-5	TRBV28	18	TRBD1
CASSLEGLDNQPQHF	TGTGCCAGCAGTTTAGAGGGCCTGGACAATCAGCCCCAGCATTTT	many	TRBJ1-5	TRBV27	15	NA
CASSPSGTSSIEQFF	TGTGCCAGCAGCCCCTCCGGGACTAGCTCCATTGAGCAGTTCTTC	NA	TRBJ2-1	TRBV12-3/TRBV12-4	15	TRBD2
CSARDVGGPTDTQYF	TGCAGTGCTAGAGACGTCGGGGGACCCACAGATACGCAGTATTTT	many	TRBJ2-3	TRBV20-1	15	NA
CASRSRDRGRDGYTF	TGTGCCAGCAGGTCCCGGGACAGGGGGCGCGATGGCTACACCTTC	NA	TRBJ1-2	TRBV6-2/TRBV6-3	15	TRBD1